A selection of T cell receptor beta chains follows, all from one sample in a study of blood T cell repertoires in COVID-19. Method: immunoSEQ multiplex PCR; TCRdb's copy keeps in-frame clones and lacks some. The sample carries about 300,000 clones, roughly 83% recorded once. Source material: peripheral blood. All receptors come from a human donor with COVID-19, enrolled during active disease. The donor label of this sample is uncertain. The CDR3 runs from the conserved cysteine through the conserved F or W. Fields, in order: V gene, J gene, CDR3 protein.

>TRBV5-1|TRBJ2-5
CASSLVGGLAGGNQETQYF
>TRBV14|TRBJ1-6
CASRRALKSPLHF
>TRBV28|TRBJ2-7
CASRMMATGQQYF
>TRBV30|TRBJ2-2
CAWTGSGTGELFF
>TRBV19|TRBJ1-3
CASSVDRAGNTIYF
>TRBV15|TRBJ1-2
CATSRGGQDARGYTF
>TRBV3-1/TRBV3-2|TRBJ2-3
CASSPRTSGPLTDTQYF
>TRBV28|TRBJ1-2
CASSSPTGGGYTF
>TRBV19|TRBJ1-5
CASSTGGDVPQHF
>TRBV15|TRBJ1-5
CATSRVGGAGQPQHF
>TRBV11-2|TRBJ1-1
CASSLSRVGTEAFF
>TRBV28|TRBJ1-6
CASSLELNRPLHF
>TRBV28|TRBJ1-4
CASSRGQVGEKLFF
>TRBV10-2|TRBJ1-1
CASSESPGTGRTEAFF
>TRBV11-1|TRBJ2-2
CASSDILLAGTGELFF
>TRBV5-1|TRBJ1-6
CASSTQVENNSPLHF
>TRBV5-6|TRBJ1-1
CASSLLSVLNTEAFF
>TRBV3-1/TRBV3-2|TRBJ1-1
CASRRASDRGHTEAFF
>TRBV18|TRBJ2-7
CASSPPGLAGDEQYF
>TRBV18|TRBJ2-7
CASSPLRQGAYEQYF
>TRBV6-2/TRBV6-3|TRBJ1-1
CASSLYEHSRTEAFF
>TRBV7-6|TRBJ2-1
CASSPGVAGEYNEQFF
>TRBV7-3|TRBJ2-5
CASSAGLGLEETQYF
>TRBV3-1/TRBV3-2|TRBJ1-5
CASSPSRNQPQHF
>TRBV4-1|TRBJ1-1
CASSQEGQGARRAFF
>TRBV28|TRBJ2-5
CASSLEETQYF
>TRBV19|TRBJ1-3
CASSITGGAGNTIYF
>TRBV7-3|TRBJ2-5
CASSPAASGSRQETQYF
>TRBV19|TRBJ2-2
CASRGTGYTGELFF
>TRBV9|TRBJ1-5
CASSGTGDSNQPQHF
>TRBV7-2|TRBJ2-5
CASNPHGPGETQYF
>TRBV9|TRBJ2-1
CASSDRGRILNEQFF
>TRBV28|TRBJ1-4
CASSLWALGQPNEKLFF
>TRBV27|TRBJ1-6
CASSLRGQDNSPLHF
>TRBV2|TRBJ1-1
CASSASYGQGLAFF
>TRBV28|TRBJ2-2
CASKEYAGELFF
>TRBV4-2|TRBJ1-5
CASSQEVNFRGQPQHF
>TRBV2|TRBJ1-3
CASSEALQGAAGNTIYF
>TRBV7-9|TRBJ1-6
CASSLRDSGSPLHF
>TRBV5-5|TRBJ1-5
CASSFGGRQGSNQPQHF
>TRBV3-1/TRBV3-2|TRBJ1-2
CASMGPLVRGYTF